The TCR beta chain under discussion was sequenced for a study of T-cell reconstitution after alpha-beta-depleted transplantation in children. Unique molecular identifiers were incorporated when the TCRbeta library was constructed. Via MiXCR, TCRdb re-called the PCR reads, giving one row per CDR3 protein. The profile covers under 300,000 distinct CDR3 sequences, with 9.7% appearing a single time and 5% to 6% taken by the ten largest. This clonotype appeared many times. Trimming removed 8 bases from V and 1 base from J; junction bases left unmatched: 7. The CDR3 runs to 15 residues. Per the germline V gene, CDR1 is KGHDR and CDR2 is SFDVKD.

The sample in question was PBMCs from the stem cell graft donor, obtained from the stem cell graft. This receptor was taken from a human donor who donated a stem cell graft to a child with SCID. The rearrangement links TRBV24-1 to TRBJ1-1, with 9 bases fitting TRBD1. The CDR3, as DNA: TGTGCCACCACCGGGACAGGGAAGGGGAACACTGAAGCTTTCTTT. This encodes CATTGTGKGNTEAFF.